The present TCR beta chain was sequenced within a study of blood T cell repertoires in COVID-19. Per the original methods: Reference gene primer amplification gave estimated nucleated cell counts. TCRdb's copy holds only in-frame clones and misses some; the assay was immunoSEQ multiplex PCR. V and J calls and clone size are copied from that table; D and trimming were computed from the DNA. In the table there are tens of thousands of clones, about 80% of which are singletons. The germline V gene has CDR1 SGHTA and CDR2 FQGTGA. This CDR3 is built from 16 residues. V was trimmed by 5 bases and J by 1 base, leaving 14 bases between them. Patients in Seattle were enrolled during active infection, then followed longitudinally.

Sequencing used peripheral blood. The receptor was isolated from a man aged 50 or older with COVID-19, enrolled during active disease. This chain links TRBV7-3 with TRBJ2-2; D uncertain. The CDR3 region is CASSINSPMNTGELFF. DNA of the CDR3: TGTGCCAGCAGCATTAATAGCCCGATGAACACCGGGGAGCTGTTTTTT.